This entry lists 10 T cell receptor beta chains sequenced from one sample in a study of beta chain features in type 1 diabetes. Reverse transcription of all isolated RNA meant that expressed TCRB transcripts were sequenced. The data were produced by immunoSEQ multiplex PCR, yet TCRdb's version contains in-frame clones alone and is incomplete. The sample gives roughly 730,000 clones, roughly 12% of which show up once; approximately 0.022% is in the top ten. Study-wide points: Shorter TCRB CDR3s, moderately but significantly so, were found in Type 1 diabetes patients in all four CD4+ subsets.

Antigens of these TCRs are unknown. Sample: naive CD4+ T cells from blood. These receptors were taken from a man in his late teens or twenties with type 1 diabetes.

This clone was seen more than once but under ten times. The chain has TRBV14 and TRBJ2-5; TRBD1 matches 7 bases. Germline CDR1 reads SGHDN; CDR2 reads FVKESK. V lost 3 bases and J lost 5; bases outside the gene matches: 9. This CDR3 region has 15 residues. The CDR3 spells CASSHPLQGWETQYF. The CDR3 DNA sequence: TGTGCCAGCAGCCACCCCCTACAGGGGTGGGAGACCCAGTACTTC. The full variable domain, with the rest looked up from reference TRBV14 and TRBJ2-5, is EAGVTQFPSHSVIEKGQTVTLRCDPISGHDNLYWYRRVMGKEIKFLLHFVKESKQDESGMPNNRFLAERTGGTYSTLKVQPAELEDSGVYFCASSHPLQGWETQYFGPGTRLLVL.

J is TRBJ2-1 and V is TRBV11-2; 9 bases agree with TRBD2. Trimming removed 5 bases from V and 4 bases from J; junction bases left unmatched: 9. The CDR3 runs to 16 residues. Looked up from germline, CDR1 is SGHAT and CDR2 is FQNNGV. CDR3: CASSPLASGVYNEQFF. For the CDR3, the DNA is TGTGCCAGCAGCCCCCTAGCTAGCGGGGTTTACAATGAGCAGTTCTTC.

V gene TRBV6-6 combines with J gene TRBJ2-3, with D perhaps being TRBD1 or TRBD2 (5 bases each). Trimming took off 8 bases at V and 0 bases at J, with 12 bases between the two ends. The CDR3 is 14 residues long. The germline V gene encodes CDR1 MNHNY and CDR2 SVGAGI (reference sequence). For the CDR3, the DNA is TGTGCCAGCTCCCCGGGGCAGAGCACAGATACGCAGTATTTT. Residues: CASSPGQSTDTQYF.

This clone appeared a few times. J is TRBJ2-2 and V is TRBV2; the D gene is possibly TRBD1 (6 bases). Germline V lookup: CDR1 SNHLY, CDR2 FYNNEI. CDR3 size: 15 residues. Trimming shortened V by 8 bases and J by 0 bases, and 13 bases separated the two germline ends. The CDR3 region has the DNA TGTGCCAGCGAGCTCGGGACAACGAACACCGGGGAGCTGTTTTTT. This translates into CASELGTTNTGELFF.

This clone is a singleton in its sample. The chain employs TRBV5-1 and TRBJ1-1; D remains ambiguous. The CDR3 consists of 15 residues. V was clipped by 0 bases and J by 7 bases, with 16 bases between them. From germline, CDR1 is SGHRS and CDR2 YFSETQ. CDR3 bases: TGCGCCAGCAGCTTGGCGGCAGGCCTGAAAGGTGAAGCTTTCTTT. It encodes CASSLAAGLKGEAFF.

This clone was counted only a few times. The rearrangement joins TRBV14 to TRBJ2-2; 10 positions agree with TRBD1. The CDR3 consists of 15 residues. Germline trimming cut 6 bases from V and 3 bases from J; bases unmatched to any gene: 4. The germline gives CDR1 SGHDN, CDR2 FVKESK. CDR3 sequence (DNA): TGTGCCAGCAGACCGGGGACAGGGGACACCGGGGAGCTGTTTTTT. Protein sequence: CASRPGTGDTGELFF.

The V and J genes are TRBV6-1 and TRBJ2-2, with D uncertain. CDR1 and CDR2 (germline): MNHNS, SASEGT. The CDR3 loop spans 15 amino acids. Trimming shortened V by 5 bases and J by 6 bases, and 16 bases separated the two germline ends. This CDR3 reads CASSSGRDASGELFF. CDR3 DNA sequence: TGTGCCAGCAGTTCAGGAAGGGATGCTTCCGGGGAGCTGTTTTTT.

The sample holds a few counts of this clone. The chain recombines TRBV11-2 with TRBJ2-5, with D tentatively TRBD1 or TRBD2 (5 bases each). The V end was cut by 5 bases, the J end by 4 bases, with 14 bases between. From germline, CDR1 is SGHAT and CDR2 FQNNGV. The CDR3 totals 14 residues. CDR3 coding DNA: TGTGCCAGCAGCCCCGGGACCTTGCCAGAGACCCAGTACTTC. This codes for CASSPGTLPETQYF.

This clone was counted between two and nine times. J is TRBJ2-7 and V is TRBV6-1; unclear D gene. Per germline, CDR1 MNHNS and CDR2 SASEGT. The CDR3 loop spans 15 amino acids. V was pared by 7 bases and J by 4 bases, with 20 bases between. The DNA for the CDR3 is TGTGCCAGCATTCCAGGACGTGGGGTCAAATACGAGCAGTACTTC. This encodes CASIPGRGVKYEQYF.

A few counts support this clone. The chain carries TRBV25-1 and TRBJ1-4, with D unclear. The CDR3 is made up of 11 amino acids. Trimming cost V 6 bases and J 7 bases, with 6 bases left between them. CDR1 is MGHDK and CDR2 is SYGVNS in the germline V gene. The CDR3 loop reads CASRTAEKLFF. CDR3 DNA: TGTGCCAGCAGGACCGCTGAAAAACTGTTTTTT.